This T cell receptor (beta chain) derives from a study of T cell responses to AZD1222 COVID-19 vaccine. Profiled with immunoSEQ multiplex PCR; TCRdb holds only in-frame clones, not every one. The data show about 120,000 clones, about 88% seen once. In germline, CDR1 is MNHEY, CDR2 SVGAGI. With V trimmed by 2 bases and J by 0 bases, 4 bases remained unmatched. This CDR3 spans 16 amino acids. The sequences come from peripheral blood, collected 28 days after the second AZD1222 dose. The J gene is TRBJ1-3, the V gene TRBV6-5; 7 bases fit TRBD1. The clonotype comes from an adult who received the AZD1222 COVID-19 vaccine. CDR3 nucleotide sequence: TGTGCCAGCAGTTACGGGGACAGCAGCTCTGGAAACACCATATATTTT. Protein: CASSYGDSSSGNTIYF.